This entry lists 7 T cell receptor beta chains sequenced from one sample in a study of T cell responses to AZD1222 COVID-19 vaccine. Only in-frame clones appear in the TCRdb table, and some are missing; sequencing was by immunoSEQ multiplex PCR. The repertoire consists of 95,000 to 150,000 clones, with more than 85% occurring once and the leading ten covering under 3%. This material consisted of peripheral blood, taken 28 days after the second AZD1222 dose. The receptors come from an adult who received the AZD1222 COVID-19 vaccine.

This sequence joins TRBV9 and TRBJ1-1; no firm D call. V was cut by 2 bases and J by 3 bases, with 8 bases left in between. This CDR3 has 13 residues. Per the germline V gene, CDR1 is SGDLS and CDR2 is YYNGEE. The CDR3 sequence is CASSVGTDTEAFF. Here the CDR3 DNA reads TGTGCCAGCAGCGTCGGAACGGACACTGAAGCTTTCTTT.

The chain joins TRBV2 to TRBJ2-3; 9 bases fit TRBD2. V shed 7 bases, J shed 5 bases, and the junction held 7 bases outside the gene matches. Germline V lookup: CDR1 SNHLY, CDR2 FYNNEI. This CDR3 is 14 amino acids long. The CDR3 is CASKQRGVVDTQYF. CDR3 nucleotide sequence: TGTGCCAGCAAGCAGCGGGGGGTGGTAGATACGCAGTATTTT.

The sample holds one count of this clone. This rearrangement joins TRBV19 to TRBJ2-6; unclear D gene. The germline V and J ends were trimmed by 8 bases and 1 base, with 15 bases remaining between them. Germline V lookup: CDR1 LNHDA, CDR2 SQIVND (reference sequence). The CDR3 length is 16 residues. This CDR3 reads CASCEIRASGANVLTF. The CDR3 DNA sequence: TGTGCCAGTTGCGAAATCCGGGCTTCTGGGGCCAACGTCCTGACTTTC.

The chain combines TRBV29-1 with TRBJ1-5, with D hard to call. V shed 5 bases and J shed 0 bases, with 11 bases lying between them. This CDR3 spans 14 amino acids. CDR1 SQVTM and CDR2 ANQGSEA come from the germline V gene. The CDR3 DNA reads as TGCAGCGTTAAATATGGATATAGCAATCAGCCCCAGCATTTT. Its translation: CSVKYGYSNQPQHF.

The chain couples TRBV2 to TRBJ1-3, with D possibly matching TRBD1 (5 bases). V lost 2 bases and J lost 4, with 6 bases in between. The CDR3 sequence is 13 residues long. Germline CDR1 and CDR2: SNHLY and FYNNEI. The CDR3 region has the DNA TGTGCCAGCAGTGAAAACAGGGGAAACACCATATATTTT. This gives the protein CASSENRGNTIYF. The full variable domain, completed using reference TRBV2 and TRBJ1-3, is EPEVTQTPSHQVTQMGQEVILRCVPISNHLYFYWYRQILGQKVEFLVSFYNNEISEKSEIFDDQFSVERPDGSNFTLKIRSTKLEDSAMYFCASSENRGNTIYFGEGSWLTVV.

The V gene is TRBV6-5, the J gene TRBJ2-5, with a weak D call TRBD2 (6 bases). CDR3 length equals 14 residues. The ends were cut back, 2 bases at V and 4 bases at J, with 11 bases in the middle. Germline V gene lookup returns CDR1 MNHEY and CDR2 SVGAGI. The CDR3 loop is CASSYLGGGETQYF. CDR3 bases: TGTGCCAGCAGTTACCTGGGGGGAGGAGAGACCCAGTACTTC.

This chain uses TRBV11-3 with TRBJ2-6; no clear D. The V and J ends lost 7 bases and 0 bases respectively, with 7 bases between them. The CDR3 is made up of 14 amino acids. Looked up from germline, CDR1 is SGHNT and CDR2 is YENEEA. CDR3 amino acids: CASTLFSGANVLTF. As DNA, the CDR3 is TGTGCCAGCACCTTGTTCTCTGGGGCCAACGTCCTGACTTTC.